Below, one T cell receptor (beta chain) is given with its context. TCRdb's copy holds only in-frame clones and misses some; the assay was immunoSEQ multiplex PCR. The profile shows roughly 190,000 clones, around 90% of them singletons. The sample belongs to a study of control samples from healthy donors and cancer patients. Germline V gene lookup returns CDR1 LGHDT and CDR2 YNNKEL (reference sequence). V was cut by 4 bases and J by 9 bases, with 15 bases left in between. This CDR3 contains 14 residues. The rearrangement links TRBV3-1 (or the pseudogene TRBV3-2) to TRBJ1-4, with a weak D call TRBD1 (6 bases). The sample was blood. The TCR sequence derives from a man aged 25 to 40 in good health. The CDR3 DNA reads TGTGCCAGCAGCCCCGGGACACCTCATCAAAAACTGTTTTTT. Encoded protein: CASSPGTPHQKLFF.